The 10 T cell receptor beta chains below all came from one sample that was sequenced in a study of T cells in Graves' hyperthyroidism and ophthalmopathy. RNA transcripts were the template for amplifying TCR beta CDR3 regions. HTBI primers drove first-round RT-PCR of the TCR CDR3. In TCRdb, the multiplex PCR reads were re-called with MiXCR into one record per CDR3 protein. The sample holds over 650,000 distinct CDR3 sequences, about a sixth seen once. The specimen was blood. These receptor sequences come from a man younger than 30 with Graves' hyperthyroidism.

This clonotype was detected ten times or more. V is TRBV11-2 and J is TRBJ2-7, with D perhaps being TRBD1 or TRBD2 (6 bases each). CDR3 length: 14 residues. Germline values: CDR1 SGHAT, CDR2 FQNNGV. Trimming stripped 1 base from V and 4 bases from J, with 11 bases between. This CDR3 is CASSLAGALYEQYF. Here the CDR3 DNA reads TGTGCCAGCAGCTTAGCGGGGGCCCTATACGAGCAGTACTTC.

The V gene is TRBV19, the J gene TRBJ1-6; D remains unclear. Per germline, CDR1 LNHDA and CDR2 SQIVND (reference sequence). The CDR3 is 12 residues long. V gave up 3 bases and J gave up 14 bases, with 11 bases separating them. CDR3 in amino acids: CASSIIQGTLHF. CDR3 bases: TGTGCCAGTAGTATCATCCAAGGCACCCTCCACTTT.

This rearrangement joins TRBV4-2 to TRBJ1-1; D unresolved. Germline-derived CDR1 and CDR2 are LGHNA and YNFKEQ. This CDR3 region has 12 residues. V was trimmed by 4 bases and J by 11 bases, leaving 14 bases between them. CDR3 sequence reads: CASSPAGREAFF. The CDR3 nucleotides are TGTGCCAGCAGCCCCGCGGGGAGGGAGGCTTTCTTT.

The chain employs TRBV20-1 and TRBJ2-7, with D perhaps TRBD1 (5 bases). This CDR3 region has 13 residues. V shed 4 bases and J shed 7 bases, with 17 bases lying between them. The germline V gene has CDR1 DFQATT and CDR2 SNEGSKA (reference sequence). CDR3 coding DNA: TGCAGTGCTACAATGGGGCCAAGGCGGGAGCAGTACTTC. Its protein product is CSATMGPRREQYF.

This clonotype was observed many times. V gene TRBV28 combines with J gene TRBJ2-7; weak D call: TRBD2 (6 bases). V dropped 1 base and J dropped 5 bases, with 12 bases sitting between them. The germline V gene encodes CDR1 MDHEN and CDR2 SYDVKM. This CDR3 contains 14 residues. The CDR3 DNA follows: TGTGCCAGCAGTTTATTGACGGGAGTAAACGAGCAGTACTTC. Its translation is CASSLLTGVNEQYF.

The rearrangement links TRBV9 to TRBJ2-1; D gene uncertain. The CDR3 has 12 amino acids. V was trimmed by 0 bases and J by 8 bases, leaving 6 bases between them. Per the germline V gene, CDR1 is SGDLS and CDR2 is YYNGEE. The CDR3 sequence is CASSVVRYEQFF. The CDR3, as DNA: TGTGCCAGCAGCGTAGTACGCTATGAGCAGTTCTTC.

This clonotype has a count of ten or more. CDR3: CASSFLPGGNEQFF. The DNA for the CDR3 is TGTGCCAGCAGTTTCTTGCCAGGAGGCAATGAGCAGTTCTTC. The chain employs TRBV28 and TRBJ2-1, with D possibly TRBD2 on 5 matching bases. Trimming shortened V by 3 bases and J by 6 bases, and 12 bases separated the two germline ends. CDR3 length: 14 amino acids. Germline V CDR1 and CDR2: MDHEN, SYDVKM.

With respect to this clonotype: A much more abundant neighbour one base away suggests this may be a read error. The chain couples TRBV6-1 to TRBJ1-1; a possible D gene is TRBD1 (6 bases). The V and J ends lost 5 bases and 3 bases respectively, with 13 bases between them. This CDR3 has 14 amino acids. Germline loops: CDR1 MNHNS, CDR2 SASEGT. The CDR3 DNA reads TGTGCCAGCAGTCCGTCGGACAGATACACTGAAGCTTTCTTT. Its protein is CASSPSDRYTEAFF.

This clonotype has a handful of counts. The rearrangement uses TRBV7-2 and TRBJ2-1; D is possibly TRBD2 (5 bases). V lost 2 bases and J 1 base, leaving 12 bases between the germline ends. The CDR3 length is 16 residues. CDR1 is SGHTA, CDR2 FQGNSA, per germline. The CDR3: CASSLLAPLSYNEQFF. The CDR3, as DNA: TGTGCCAGCAGCTTATTAGCGCCTCTTTCCTACAATGAGCAGTTCTTC.

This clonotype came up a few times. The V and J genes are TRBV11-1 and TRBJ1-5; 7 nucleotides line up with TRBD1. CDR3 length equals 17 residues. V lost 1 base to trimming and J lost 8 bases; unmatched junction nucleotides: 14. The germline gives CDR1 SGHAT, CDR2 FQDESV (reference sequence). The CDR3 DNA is TGTGCCAGCAGCTTAGGGCTGCGGGGTACAGGGGACGAGCCCCAGCATTTT. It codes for CASSLGLRGTGDEPQHF.